This T cell receptor (beta chain) was documented in a study of cytomegalovirus exposure and HLA in healthy donors. This table comes from immunoSEQ multiplex PCR, and its TCRdb copy is limited to in-frame clones, with some not included. In the table there are 150,000 to 200,000 clones, around 96% of which are singletons. The source of this sequence is a woman aged 18-29 years in good health and CMV-seronegative. Sequencing input: PBMCs.

CDR3 protein: CASASTGGAGGGYTF. The CDR3 DNA reads as TGTGCCAGCGCCTCCACGGGGGGGGCAGGAGGAGGCTACACCTTC. This chain uses TRBV9 with TRBJ1-2; D possibly corresponds to TRBD1 (6 bases). Looked up from germline, CDR1 is SGDLS and CDR2 is YYNGEE. Trimming left V 7 bases short and J 8 bases short, with 24 bases between. The CDR3 is 15 residues long.